Below, 8 T cell receptor beta chains from the same sample are listed, as sequenced in a study of CD8 T cells in seronegative destructive rheumatoid arthritis. Generated by immunoSEQ multiplex PCR, the TCRdb table keeps only in-frame clones and is missing some. The data hold about 13,000 clones, with roughly four fifths observed a single time. The material sequenced was CD8+ T cells from blood. The receptors were sampled from a woman aged 30-50 years with seronegative destructive rheumatoid arthritis.

This sequence joins TRBV29-1 and TRBJ2-3; TRBD2 aligns across 10 bases. V was clipped by 1 base and J by 0 bases; unmatched bases: 7. The CDR3 loop spans 17 amino acids. Germline assignment: CDR1 SQVTM and CDR2 ANQGSEA. Here the CDR3 reads CSVEGLAGATSTDTQYF. As DNA, the CDR3 is TGCAGCGTTGAAGGGCTAGCGGGGGCTACTAGCACAGATACGCAGTATTTT.

The chain uses TRBV5-4 and TRBJ1-3, with D possibly matching TRBD1 (5 bases). Trimming removed 3 bases from V and 2 bases from J, with 12 bases in between. The CDR3 runs to 15 residues. Germline values: CDR1 SGHNT, CDR2 YYREEE (reference sequence). The CDR3 spells CASSWGQGPGNTIYF. The CDR3 DNA reads as TGTGCCAGCAGCTGGGGCCAGGGTCCTGGAAACACCATATATTTT.

The chain joins TRBV7-9 to TRBJ1-5, with D maybe TRBD1 (6 bases). V lost 0 bases and J 1 base, leaving 7 bases between the germline ends. Germline CDR1 SEHNR, CDR2 FQNEAQ (reference sequence). The CDR3 runs 15 residues. The CDR3 DNA follows: TGTGCCAGCAGCTTAGCCCAGGGGAGCAATCAGCCCCAGCATTTT. It yields the protein CASSLAQGSNQPQHF.

This clone was observed a few times. This chain uses TRBV28 with TRBJ1-1; TRBD1 matches at 8 bases. V dropped 0 bases and J dropped 2; count of bases not matched to a gene: 2. CDR1 is MDHEN, CDR2 SYDVKM, per germline. The CDR3 covers 15 residues. The CDR3 spells CASSLWDRENTEAFF. CDR3 coding DNA: TGTGCCAGCAGTTTATGGGACAGGGAAAACACTGAAGCTTTCTTT.

This clone was seen more than once but under ten times. Other DNA sequences in this specimen translate into the identical CDR3. This sequence joins TRBV5-1 and TRBJ1-1, with D uncertain. This CDR3 is built from 14 residues. Trimming removed 2 bases at V and 4 bases at J, with 12 bases between. Germline CDR1 reads SGHRS; CDR2 reads YFSETQ. DNA for the CDR3: TGCGCCAGCAGCTTAACCCCGGAGGTCACTGAAGCTTTCTTT. This gives the protein CASSLTPEVTEAFF.

The chain combines TRBV13 with TRBJ2-1, with D perhaps matching TRBD1 (5 bases). The length of the CDR3 is 12 residues. The germline V gene has CDR1 PRHDT and CDR2 FYEKMQ (reference sequence). V gave up 3 bases and J gave up 6 bases, with 6 bases separating them. The CDR3 nucleotides read TGTGCCAGCAGCTTCCAGGGCAATGAGCAGTTCTTC. This gives the protein CASSFQGNEQFF.

This clone was seen more than once but under ten times. The chain uses TRBV5-5 and TRBJ2-7, with a weak D call TRBD2 (5 bases). V lost 3 bases and J 0 bases, leaving 13 bases between the germline ends. The germline CDR1 and CDR2 sequences are SGHKS and YYEKEE (reference sequence). CDR3 size: 15 residues. This CDR3 reads CASSSGSYSSYEQYF. In nucleotides, the CDR3 is TGTGCCAGCAGCTCGGGGAGCTATAGCTCCTACGAGCAGTACTTC.

The rearrangement uses TRBV7-9 and TRBJ2-7; no clear D. The CDR3 is made up of 15 amino acids. Germline V gene lookup returns CDR1 SEHNR and CDR2 FQNEAQ (reference sequence). V was shortened by 2 bases and J by 1 base, with 12 bases between the two germline ends. The CDR3 DNA reads as TGTGCCAGCAGCTTACTTCCCGGGTTATCCTACGAGCAGTACTTC. Amino acid sequence: CASSLLPGLSYEQYF.